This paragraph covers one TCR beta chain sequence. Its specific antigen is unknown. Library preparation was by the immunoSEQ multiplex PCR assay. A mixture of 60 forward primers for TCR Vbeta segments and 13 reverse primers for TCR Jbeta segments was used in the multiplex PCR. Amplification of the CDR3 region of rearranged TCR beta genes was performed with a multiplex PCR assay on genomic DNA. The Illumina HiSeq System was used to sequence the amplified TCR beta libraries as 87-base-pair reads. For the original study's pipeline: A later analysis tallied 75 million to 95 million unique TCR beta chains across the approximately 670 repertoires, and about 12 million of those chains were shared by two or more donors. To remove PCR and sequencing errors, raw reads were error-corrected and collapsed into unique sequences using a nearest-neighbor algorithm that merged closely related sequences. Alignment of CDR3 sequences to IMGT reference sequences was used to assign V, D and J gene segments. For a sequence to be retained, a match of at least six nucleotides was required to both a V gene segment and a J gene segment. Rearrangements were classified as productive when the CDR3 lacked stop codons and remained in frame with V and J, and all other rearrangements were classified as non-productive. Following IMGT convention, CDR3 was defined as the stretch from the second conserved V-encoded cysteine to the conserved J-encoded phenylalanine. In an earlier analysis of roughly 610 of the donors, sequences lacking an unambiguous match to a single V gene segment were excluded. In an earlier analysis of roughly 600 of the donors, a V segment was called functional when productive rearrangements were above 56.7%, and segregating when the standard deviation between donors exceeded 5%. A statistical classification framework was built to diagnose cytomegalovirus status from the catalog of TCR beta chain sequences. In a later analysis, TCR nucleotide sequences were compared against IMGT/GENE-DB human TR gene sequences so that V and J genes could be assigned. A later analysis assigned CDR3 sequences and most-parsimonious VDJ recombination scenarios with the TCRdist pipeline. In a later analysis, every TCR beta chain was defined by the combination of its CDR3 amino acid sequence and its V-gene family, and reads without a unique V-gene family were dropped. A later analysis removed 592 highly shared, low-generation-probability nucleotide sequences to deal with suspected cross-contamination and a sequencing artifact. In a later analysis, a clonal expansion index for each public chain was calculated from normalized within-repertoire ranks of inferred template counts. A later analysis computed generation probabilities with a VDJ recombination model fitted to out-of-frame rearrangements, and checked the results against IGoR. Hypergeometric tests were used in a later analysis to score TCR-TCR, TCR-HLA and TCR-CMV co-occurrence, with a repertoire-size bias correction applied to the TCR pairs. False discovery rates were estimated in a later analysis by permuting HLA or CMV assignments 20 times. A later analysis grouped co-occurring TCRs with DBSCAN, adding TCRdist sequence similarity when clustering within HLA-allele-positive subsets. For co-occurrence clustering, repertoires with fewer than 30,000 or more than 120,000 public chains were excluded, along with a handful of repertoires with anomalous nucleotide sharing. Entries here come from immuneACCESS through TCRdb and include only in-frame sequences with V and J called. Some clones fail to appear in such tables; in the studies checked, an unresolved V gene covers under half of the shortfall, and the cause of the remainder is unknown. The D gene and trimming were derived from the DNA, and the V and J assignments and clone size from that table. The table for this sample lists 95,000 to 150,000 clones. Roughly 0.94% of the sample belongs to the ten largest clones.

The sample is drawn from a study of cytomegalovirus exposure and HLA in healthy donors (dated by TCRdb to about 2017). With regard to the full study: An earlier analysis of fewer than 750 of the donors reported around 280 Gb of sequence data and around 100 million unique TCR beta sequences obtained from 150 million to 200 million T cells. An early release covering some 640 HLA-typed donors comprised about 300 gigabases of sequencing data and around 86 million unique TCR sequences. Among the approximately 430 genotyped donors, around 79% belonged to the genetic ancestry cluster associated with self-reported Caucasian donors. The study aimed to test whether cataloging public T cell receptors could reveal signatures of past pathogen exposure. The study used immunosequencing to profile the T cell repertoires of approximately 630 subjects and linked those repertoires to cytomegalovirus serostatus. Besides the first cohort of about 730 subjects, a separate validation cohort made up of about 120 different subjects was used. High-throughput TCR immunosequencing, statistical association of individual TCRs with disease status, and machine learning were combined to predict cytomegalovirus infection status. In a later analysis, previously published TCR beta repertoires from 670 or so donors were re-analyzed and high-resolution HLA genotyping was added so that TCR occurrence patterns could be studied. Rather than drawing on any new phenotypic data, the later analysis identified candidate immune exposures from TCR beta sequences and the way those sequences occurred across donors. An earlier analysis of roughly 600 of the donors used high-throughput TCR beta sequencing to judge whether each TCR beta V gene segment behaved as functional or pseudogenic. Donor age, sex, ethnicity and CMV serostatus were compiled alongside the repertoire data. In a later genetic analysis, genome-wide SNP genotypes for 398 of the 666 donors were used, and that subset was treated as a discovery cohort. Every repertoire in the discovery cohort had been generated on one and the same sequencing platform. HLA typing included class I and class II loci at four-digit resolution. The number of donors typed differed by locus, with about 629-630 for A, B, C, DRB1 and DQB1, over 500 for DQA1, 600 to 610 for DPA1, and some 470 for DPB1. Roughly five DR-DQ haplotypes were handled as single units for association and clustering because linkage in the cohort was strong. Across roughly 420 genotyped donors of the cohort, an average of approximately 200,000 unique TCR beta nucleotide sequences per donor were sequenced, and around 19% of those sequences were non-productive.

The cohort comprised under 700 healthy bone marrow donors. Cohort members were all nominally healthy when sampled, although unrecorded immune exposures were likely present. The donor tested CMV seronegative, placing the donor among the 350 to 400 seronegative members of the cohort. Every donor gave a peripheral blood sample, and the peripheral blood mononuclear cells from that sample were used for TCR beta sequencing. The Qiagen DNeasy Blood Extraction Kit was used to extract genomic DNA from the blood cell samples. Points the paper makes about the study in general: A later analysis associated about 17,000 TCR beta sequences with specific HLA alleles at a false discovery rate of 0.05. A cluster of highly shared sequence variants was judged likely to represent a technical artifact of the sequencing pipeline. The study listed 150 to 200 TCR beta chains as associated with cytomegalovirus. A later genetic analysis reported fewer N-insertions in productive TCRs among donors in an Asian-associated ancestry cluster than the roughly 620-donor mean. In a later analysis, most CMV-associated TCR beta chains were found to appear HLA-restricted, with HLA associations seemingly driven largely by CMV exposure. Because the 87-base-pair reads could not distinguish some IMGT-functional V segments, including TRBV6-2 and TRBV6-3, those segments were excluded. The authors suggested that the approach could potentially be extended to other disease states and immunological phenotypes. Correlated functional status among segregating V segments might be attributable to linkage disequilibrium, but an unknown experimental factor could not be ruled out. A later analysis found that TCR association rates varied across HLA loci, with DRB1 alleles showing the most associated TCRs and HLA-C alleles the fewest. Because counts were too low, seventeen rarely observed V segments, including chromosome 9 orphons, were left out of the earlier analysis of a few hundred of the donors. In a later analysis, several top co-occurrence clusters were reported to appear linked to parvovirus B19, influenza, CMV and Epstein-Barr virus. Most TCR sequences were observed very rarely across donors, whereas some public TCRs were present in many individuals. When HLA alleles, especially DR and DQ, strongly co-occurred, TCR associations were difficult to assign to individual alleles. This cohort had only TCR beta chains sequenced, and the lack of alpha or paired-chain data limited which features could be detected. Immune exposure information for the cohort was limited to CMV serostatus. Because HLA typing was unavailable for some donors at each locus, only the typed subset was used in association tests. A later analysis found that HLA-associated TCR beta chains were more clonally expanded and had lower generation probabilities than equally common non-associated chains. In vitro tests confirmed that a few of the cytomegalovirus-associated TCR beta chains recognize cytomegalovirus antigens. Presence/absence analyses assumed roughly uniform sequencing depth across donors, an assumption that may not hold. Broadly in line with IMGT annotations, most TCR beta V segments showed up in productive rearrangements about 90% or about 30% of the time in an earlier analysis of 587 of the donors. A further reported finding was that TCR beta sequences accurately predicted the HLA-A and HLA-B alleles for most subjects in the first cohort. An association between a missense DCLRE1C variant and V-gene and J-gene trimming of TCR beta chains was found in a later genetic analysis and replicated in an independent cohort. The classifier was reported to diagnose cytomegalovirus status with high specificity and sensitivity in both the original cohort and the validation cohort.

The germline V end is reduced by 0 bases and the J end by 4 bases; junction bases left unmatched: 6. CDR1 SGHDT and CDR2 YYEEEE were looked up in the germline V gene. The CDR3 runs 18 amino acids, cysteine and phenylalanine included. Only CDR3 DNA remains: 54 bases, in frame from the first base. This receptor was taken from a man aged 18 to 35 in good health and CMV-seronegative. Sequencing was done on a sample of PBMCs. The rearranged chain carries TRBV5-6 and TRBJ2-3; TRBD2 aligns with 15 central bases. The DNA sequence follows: TGTGCCAGCAGCTTGGCTCTAGGACTAGCGGGGGGGTCAGATACGCAGTATTTT. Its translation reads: CASSLALGLAGGSDTQYF.